Listed here are 9 T cell receptor beta chains from one sample, sequenced in a study of shared clonotypes between healthy human individuals. TCRdb's table, derived via immunoSEQ multiplex PCR, lists solely in-frame clones and lacks some. Among about 580,000 clones listed, 98% were seen once. Positive CCR7 selection of CD45RO-negative cells yielded the naive CD8 cells, and terminally differentiated effector memory CD45RA+ cells were excluded. The sample consisted of naive CD8+ T cells sorted from blood. These receptors were taken from a man aged 25-40 years in good health.

The chain links TRBV7-9 to TRBJ2-3; a possible D gene is TRBD2 (5 bases). V was pared by 1 base and J by 0 bases, with 11 bases between. The CDR3 totals 16 residues. From germline, CDR1 is SEHNR and CDR2 FQNEAQ (reference sequence). The CDR3 reads CASSLVVRDSTDTQYF. In DNA form, the CDR3 reads TGTGCCAGCAGCTTAGTTGTCCGGGATAGCACAGATACGCAGTATTTT.

V gene TRBV30 combines with J gene TRBJ1-3, with no clear D. Germline CDR1 is GTSNPN and CDR2 is SVGIG (reference sequence). Trimming left V 4 bases short and J 3 bases short, with 7 bases between. This CDR3 has 12 amino acids. The CDR3 bases are TGTGCCTGGAAACCTCTTGGAAACACCATATATTTT. Amino acids: CAWKPLGNTIYF.

This clone was observed a handful of times. The chain joins TRBV7-9 to TRBJ2-7, with 7 bases aligning to TRBD1. Germline trimming cut 5 bases from V and 2 bases from J; bases unmatched to any gene: 6. Per the germline V gene, CDR1 is SEHNR and CDR2 is FQNEAQ (reference sequence). There are 14 residues in the CDR3. This CDR3 reads CASSIPGTAYEQYF. The DNA of the CDR3 is TGTGCCAGCAGCATCCCCGGGACAGCCTACGAGCAGTACTTC.

CDR3 DNA: TGTGCCAGCAGCTTAGGATGGGGGGGACCCTACGAGCAGTACTTC. This translates into CASSLGWGGPYEQYF. The chain links TRBV11-2 to TRBJ2-7; 7 nucleotides align to TRBD2. CDR3 length: 15 residues. After removal of 1 base from V and 2 bases from J, the junction contained 5 bases not matched to a gene. Germline CDR1 is SGHAT and CDR2 is FQNNGV.

V is TRBV19 and J is TRBJ2-7, with TRBD2 identical over 7 bases. The CDR3 totals 14 residues. Germline CDR1 and CDR2: LNHDA and SQIVND (reference sequence). V lost 5 bases to trimming and J lost 0 bases; unmatched junction nucleotides: 4. The CDR3 DNA is TGTGCCAGTAGTCCCGGCGGGAGCTCCTACGAGCAGTACTTC. Amino acids: CASSPGGSSYEQYF.

V gene TRBV11-2 combines with J gene TRBJ2-7; no reliable D call. The germline V gene encodes CDR1 SGHAT and CDR2 FQNNGV. The CDR3 sequence is 13 residues long. V dropped 1 base and J dropped 3 bases, with 7 bases sitting between them. CDR3 in amino acids: CASSLGHGYEQYF. The CDR3 nucleotides read TGTGCCAGCAGCTTAGGCCACGGCTACGAGCAGTACTTC.

This chain links TRBV6-6 with TRBJ2-7; D possibly matches TRBD1 or TRBD2 (5 bases each). Germline assignment: CDR1 MNHNY and CDR2 SVGAGI (reference sequence). The CDR3 extends over 15 amino acids. V lost 2 bases, J lost 5 bases, and 16 bases lay in between. CDR3 DNA: TGTGCCAGCAGTTACGTTCGTCGGGGCCGTAACGAGCAGTACTTC. Protein sequence: CASSYVRRGRNEQYF.

The rearrangement links TRBV11-3 to TRBJ2-1; the match to TRBD2 covers 9 bases. The CDR3 totals 15 residues. V lost 8 bases to trimming and J lost 6 bases; unmatched junction nucleotides: 11. Germline V lookup: CDR1 SGHNT, CDR2 YENEEA. CDR3 sequence (DNA): TGTGCCAGCTCCTTTTCTAGCGGGGTGGGCAATGAGCAGTTCTTC. It encodes CASSFSSGVGNEQFF.

The chain employs TRBV7-9 and TRBJ2-7; 7 positions match TRBD1. Germline trimming cut 3 bases from V and 3 bases from J; bases unmatched to any gene: 14. The CDR3 loop spans 17 amino acids. Per the germline V gene, CDR1 is SEHNR and CDR2 is FQNEAQ (reference sequence). CDR3: CASSLGRSGPGGYEQYF. CDR3 bases: TGTGCCAGCAGCTTGGGGCGGTCAGGGCCAGGGGGCTACGAGCAGTACTTC.